This TCR beta chain appears in the sequencing data of a study of somatic mutations in cytotoxic T cells in rheumatoid arthritis. This clone was seen once. Data came from immunoSEQ multiplex PCR; TCRdb stores just in-frame clones and leaves some out. The sample lists 9,500 to 11,000 clones, just under 85% occurring once. Sample: CD8+ T cells sorted from blood. This clonotype was sampled from an adult with rheumatoid arthritis.

CDR3 DNA sequence: TGTGCCAGCAGTAATGTGGACATTCAGTACTTC. This codes for CASSNVDIQYF. V and J are TRBV2 and TRBJ2-4; D remains unclear. The germline V and J ends were trimmed by 5 bases and 8 bases, with 7 bases remaining between them. The germline CDR1 and CDR2 sequences are SNHLY and FYNNEI. CDR3 length equals 11 residues.